This is a list of T cell receptor beta chains from one sample in a study of T cells in localized non-small cell lung cancer. TCRdb's copy holds only in-frame clones and misses some; the assay was immunoSEQ multiplex PCR. The sample shows 20,000 to 25,000 clones, around 90% of them seen only once. The sequenced sample was peripheral blood, obtained before any cancer treatment. Source of these receptors: a man aged 40-75 years with stage I squamous cell lung carcinoma. Both conserved end residues are part of each CDR3. D genes are given only for firm matches. Rows may omit the clone size; those that give it use once, few, many or a size class.

J gene	V gene	D gene	clone size	CDR3 protein	CDR3 DNA
TRBJ1-6	TRBV11-2	.	.	CASSLDPLNSPLHF	TGTGCCAGCAGCTTAGATCCCCTCAATTCACCCCTCCACTTT
TRBJ2-5	TRBV7-2	.	.	CASSLNSQETQYF	TGTGCCAGCAGCTTAAACAGTCAGGAGACCCAGTACTTC
TRBJ1-2	TRBV4-1	.	.	CASSQVTGYGYTF	TGCGCCAGCAGCCAAGTAACAGGCTATGGCTACACCTTC
TRBJ2-5	TRBV7-2	TRBD2	.	CASSFRGGQETQYF	TGTGCCAGCAGCTTCCGGGGGGGCCAAGAGACCCAGTACTTC
TRBJ1-1	TRBV19	.	.	CASSRGPNRPGNTEAFF	TGTGCCAGTAGTCGAGGCCCTAATAGGCCCGGGAACACTGAAGCTTTCTTT
TRBJ1-3	TRBV5-1	.	.	CASSLESSGNTIYF	TGCGCCAGCAGCTTGGAGTCCTCTGGAAACACCATATATTTT
TRBJ1-1	TRBV13	TRBD1	.	CASSLTDRTAFF	TGTGCCAGCAGCTTAACGGACAGGACAGCTTTCTTT
TRBJ1-3	TRBV19	.	.	CASSLWAAGNTIYF	TGTGCCAGTAGTTTGTGGGCGGCTGGAAACACCATATATTTT
TRBJ2-7	TRBV25-1	.	.	CASSEGAGSAYEQYF	TGTGCCAGCAGTGAGGGGGCGGGCTCGGCCTACGAGCAGTACTTC
TRBJ1-6	TRBV28	.	once	CASSPGTHNSPLHF	TGTGCCAGCAGTCCCGGGACACATAATTCACCCCTCCACTTT
TRBJ2-1	TRBV7-3	.	.	CASSSGLEQFF	TGTGCCAGCAGCTCAGGGCTTGAGCAGTTCTTC
TRBJ1-5	TRBV14	.	.	CASSRTGINQPQHF	TGTGCCAGCAGCCGTACGGGGATCAATCAGCCCCAGCATTTT
TRBJ1-1	TRBV4-1	.	once	CASSQRVPDEAFF	TGCGCCAGCAGCCAGAGGGTCCCAGACGAAGCTTTCTTT
TRBJ2-3	TRBV18	.	.	CASSPASRAGDTQYF	TGTGCCAGCTCACCGGCGTCTCGGGCAGGAGATACGCAGTATTTT
TRBJ2-2	TRBV9	.	once	CASSMRDGELFF	TGTGCCAGCAGCATGCGAGACGGGGAGCTGTTTTTT
TRBJ2-2	TRBV29-1	TRBD2	.	CSVASGGTNGELFF	TGCAGCGTTGCCAGCGGGGGGACCAACGGGGAGCTGTTTTTT
TRBJ2-1	TRBV5-1	TRBD2	few	CASSLRAGALNEQFF	TGCGCCAGCAGCTTGAGAGCGGGGGCCCTCAATGAGCAGTTCTTC
TRBJ2-3	TRBV7-2	.	.	CASSLVSTDTQYF	TGTGCCAGCAGCTTAGTCTCCACAGATACGCAGTATTTT
TRBJ1-1	TRBV11-2	.	.	CASSLQDVWTEAFF	TGTGCCAGCAGCCTACAAGACGTTTGGACTGAAGCTTTCTTT
TRBJ2-7	TRBV10-1	TRBD1	few	CASSAGTGVEQYF	TGCGCCAGCAGTGCCGGGACAGGAGTGGAGCAGTACTTC
TRBJ2-2	TRBV9	.	.	CASSTSLVPELFF	TGTGCCAGCAGTACCTCTCTAGTGCCGGAGCTGTTTTTT
TRBJ1-1	TRBV11-2	TRBD1	once	CASSLGGQGMAFF	TGTGCCAGCAGCTTAGGCGGACAGGGAATGGCTTTCTTT
TRBJ1-3	TRBV9	.	.	CASSVDQLSSGNTIYF	TGTGCCAGCAGCGTAGACCAGCTGAGCTCTGGAAACACCATATATTTT